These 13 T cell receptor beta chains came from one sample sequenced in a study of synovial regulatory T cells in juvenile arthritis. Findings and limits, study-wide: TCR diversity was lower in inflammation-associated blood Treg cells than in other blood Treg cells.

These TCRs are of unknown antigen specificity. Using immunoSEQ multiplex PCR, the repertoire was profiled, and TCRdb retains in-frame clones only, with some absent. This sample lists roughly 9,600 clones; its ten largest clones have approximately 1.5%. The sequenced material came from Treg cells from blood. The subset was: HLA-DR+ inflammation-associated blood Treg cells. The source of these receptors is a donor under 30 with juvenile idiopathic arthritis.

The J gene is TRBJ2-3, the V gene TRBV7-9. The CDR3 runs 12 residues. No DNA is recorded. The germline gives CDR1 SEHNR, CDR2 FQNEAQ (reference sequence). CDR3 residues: CASRNTRDTQYF.

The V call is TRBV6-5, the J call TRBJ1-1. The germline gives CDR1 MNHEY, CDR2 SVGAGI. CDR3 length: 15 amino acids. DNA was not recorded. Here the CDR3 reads CASSPGGARATEAFF.

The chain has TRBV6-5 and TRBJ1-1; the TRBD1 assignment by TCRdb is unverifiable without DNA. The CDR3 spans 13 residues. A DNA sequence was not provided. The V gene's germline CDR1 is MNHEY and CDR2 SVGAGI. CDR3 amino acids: CASRRQKDTEAFF.

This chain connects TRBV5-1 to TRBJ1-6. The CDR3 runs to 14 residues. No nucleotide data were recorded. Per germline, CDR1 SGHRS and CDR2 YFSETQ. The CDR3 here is CASSDNRGRPPLHF.

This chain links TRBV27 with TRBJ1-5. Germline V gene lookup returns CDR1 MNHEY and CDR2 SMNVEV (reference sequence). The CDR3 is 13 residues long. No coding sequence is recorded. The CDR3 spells CASSPTVGGAQHF.

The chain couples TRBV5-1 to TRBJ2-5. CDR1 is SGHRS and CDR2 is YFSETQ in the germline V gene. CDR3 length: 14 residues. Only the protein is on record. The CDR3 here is CASSFSGAPKTQYF.

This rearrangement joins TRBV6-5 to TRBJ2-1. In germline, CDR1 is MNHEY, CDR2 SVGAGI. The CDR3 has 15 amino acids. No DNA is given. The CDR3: CASSYGPFSYNEQFF.

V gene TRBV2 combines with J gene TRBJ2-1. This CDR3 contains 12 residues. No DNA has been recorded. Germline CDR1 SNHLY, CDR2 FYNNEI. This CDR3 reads CASSNLGRMQFF.

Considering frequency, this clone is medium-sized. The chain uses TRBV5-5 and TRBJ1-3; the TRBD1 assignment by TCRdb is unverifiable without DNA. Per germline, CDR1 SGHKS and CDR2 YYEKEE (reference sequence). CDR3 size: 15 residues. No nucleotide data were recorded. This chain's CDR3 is CASSVAGTAGNTIYF.

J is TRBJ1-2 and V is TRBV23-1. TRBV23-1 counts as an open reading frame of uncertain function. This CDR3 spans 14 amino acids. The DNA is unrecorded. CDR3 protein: CASSQWEPNYGYTF.

CDR3 amino acids: CASSPSRGPDEKLFF. V usage is TRBV7-7 and J usage is TRBJ1-4; TCRdb outputs TRBD1, but without DNA this stays unchecked. Germline V gives CDR1 SSHAT, CDR2 FNYEAQ (reference sequence). The CDR3 totals 15 residues. No coding sequence is recorded.

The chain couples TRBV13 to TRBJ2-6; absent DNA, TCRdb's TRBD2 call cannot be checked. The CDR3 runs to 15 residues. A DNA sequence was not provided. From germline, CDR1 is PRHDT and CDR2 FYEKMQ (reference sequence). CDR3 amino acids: CASSSLLSGANVLTF.

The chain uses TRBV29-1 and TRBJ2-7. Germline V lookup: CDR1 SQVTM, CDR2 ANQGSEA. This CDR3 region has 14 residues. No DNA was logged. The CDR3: CSVERAETLYEQYV.